The rows below give T cell receptor beta chains drawn from one sample of a study of T cell repertoires in cytomegalovirus infection. MiXCR, run by TCRdb on the reads, gives a single entry per CDR3 protein. This repertoire shows 360,000 or so distinct CDR3 sequences, roughly a third found once; its top ten account for 13%. These receptors are not linked to any known antigen. The sequenced sample was cultured PBMCs, obtained from culture after CMV antigen stimulation. These receptors were obtained from a human donor in good health (CMV status not recorded). Some clones in this sample may be carry-over from other donors' samples. The CDR3 runs from the conserved cysteine through the conserved F or W. A D gene is named only where the DNA matches it firmly. Clone sizes are given selectively: once, few, many, or a class where the clone is expanded.

d_call	j_call	v_call	clone_size	cdr3_nt	cdr3_aa
TRBD2	TRBJ2-3	TRBV6-1	-	TGTGCCAGCAGGACCGGGACTAGCGAGTCAGATACGCAGTATTTT	CASRTGTSESDTQYF
-	TRBJ1-5	TRBV7-6	-	TGTGCCCTCAGCTTAGCGGAGGGTGGGCCCCAGCATTTT	CALSLAEGGPQHF
-	TRBJ2-7	TRBV4-3	-	TGCGCCAGCAGCCACCCCACGGGGCCCTACGAGCAGTACTTC	CASSHPTGPYEQYF
TRBD2	TRBJ2-2	TRBV4-3	-	TGCGCCAGCAGCCAGATCGGGACTAGCGGGAGCTATTTCGGGGAGCTGTTTTTT	CASSQIGTSGSYFGELFF
-	TRBJ1-5	TRBV7-2	-	TGTGCCAGCAGCCCCGGGGGTGGTCGCAATCAGCCCCAGCATTTT	CASSPGGGRNQPQHF
TRBD1	TRBJ2-4	TRBV6-6	-	TGTGCCAGCAGAACAGGGGTGGTCAAAAACATTCAGTACTTC	CASRTGVVKNIQYF
-	TRBJ1-5	TRBV5-6	few	TGTGCCAGCAGCCAGTTTGGGCAGCCCCAGCATTTT	CASSQFGQPQHF
TRBD2	TRBJ2-5	TRBV7-9	-	TGTGCCAGCACCCTAGGGACTATCCAAGAGACCCAGTACTTC	CASTLGTIQETQYF
TRBD1	TRBJ2-2	TRBV7-8	many	TGTGCCACCAAGGGGGCCCCGAACACCGGGGAGCTGTTTTTT	CATKGAPNTGELFF
TRBD1	TRBJ2-5	TRBV5-5	-	TGTGCCAGCAGCACGACAGGGCTTCCTCAAGAGACCCAGTACTTC	CASSTTGLPQETQYF
-	TRBJ2-2	TRBV7-9	many	TGTGCCAGCAGCCTAACGTCATACACCGGGGAGCTGTTTTTT	CASSLTSYTGELFF
-	TRBJ2-1	TRBV19	-	TGTGCCAGTAGTATAGATGCGCGGAGGATTAACAATGAGCAGTTCTTC	CASSIDARRINNEQFF
-	TRBJ1-4	TRBV7-9	few	TGTGCCAGCAGCGAAGACACCACCGGAAAACTGTTTTTT	CASSEDTTGKLFF
TRBD2	TRBJ2-1	TRBV18	-	TGTGCCAGCTCACTAATCAGAGCGAGCGGGAGGGACAATGAGCAGTTCTTC	CASSLIRASGRDNEQFF
TRBD2	TRBJ2-1	TRBV7-2	-	TGTGCCAGCAGCTTCGTAGCGGGACTAAATGAGCAGTCCTTC	CASSFVAGLNEQSF
-	TRBJ2-2	TRBV7-6	-	TGTGCCAGCAGCCCCGGACGGGCGAACACCGGGGAGCTGTTTTTT	CASSPGRANTGELFF
TRBD1	TRBJ2-5	TRBV11-3	-	TGTGCCAGCAGCGCTACAGGGGGGCAAGAGACCCAGTACTTC	CASSATGGQETQYF
-	TRBJ2-1	TRBV19	few	TGTGCCAGTAGTTTCGGCCTGAAAATGGGCGAGCAGTTCTTC	CASSFGLKMGEQFF
-	TRBJ2-1	TRBV27	-	TGTGCCAGTAGGTATGTCTCCGAACATGAGCAGTTCTTC	CASRYVSEHEQFF
TRBD2	TRBJ2-3	TRBV20-1	-	TGCAGTGCTCCGCAAGCGGGGGGGGGCACAGATACGCAGTATTTT	CSAPQAGGGTDTQYF
-	TRBJ1-1	TRBV7-9	-	TGTGCCAGCAGCCAAGGTAGTCTGAACACTGAAGCTTTCTTT	CASSQGSLNTEAFF
TRBD1	TRBJ1-4	TRBV11-2	-	TGTGCCAGCAGCTTAGGCAGGGGGCCTAGAACTAATGAAAAACTGTTTTTT	CASSLGRGPRTNEKLFF
TRBD1	TRBJ1-4	TRBV28	-	TGTGCCAGCGCCATCCCCCTGCAGGGGGGGGGTGAAAAACTGTTTTTT	CASAIPLQGGGEKLFF
TRBD1	TRBJ1-2	TRBV3-1	-	TGTGCCAGCAGCCAACCGGACAGGGGAAGAGGCTATGGCTACACCTTC	CASSQPDRGRGYGYTF
TRBD2	TRBJ2-7	TRBV7-2	-	TGTGCCAGCAGCGCCCGACTAGCGGGGACCTACGAGCAGTACTTC	CASSARLAGTYEQYF
-	TRBJ1-1	TRBV11-2	-	TGTGCCAGCAGCTTAGGAGGACATCCGAACACTGAAGCTTTCTTT	CASSLGGHPNTEAFF
TRBD2	TRBJ2-1	TRBV7-2	many	TGTGCCAGCAGCTCGACTAGCCAGCAGTTCTTC	CASSSTSQQFF
-	TRBJ1-1	TRBV4-1	few	TGCGCCAGCAGCCAAGAATCCAGGGTAGACACTGAAGCTTTCTTT	CASSQESRVDTEAFF
-	TRBJ2-5	TRBV11-2	many	TGTGCCAGCAGTGTAGGCCCCGCGGAGACCCAGTACTTC	CASSVGPAETQYF